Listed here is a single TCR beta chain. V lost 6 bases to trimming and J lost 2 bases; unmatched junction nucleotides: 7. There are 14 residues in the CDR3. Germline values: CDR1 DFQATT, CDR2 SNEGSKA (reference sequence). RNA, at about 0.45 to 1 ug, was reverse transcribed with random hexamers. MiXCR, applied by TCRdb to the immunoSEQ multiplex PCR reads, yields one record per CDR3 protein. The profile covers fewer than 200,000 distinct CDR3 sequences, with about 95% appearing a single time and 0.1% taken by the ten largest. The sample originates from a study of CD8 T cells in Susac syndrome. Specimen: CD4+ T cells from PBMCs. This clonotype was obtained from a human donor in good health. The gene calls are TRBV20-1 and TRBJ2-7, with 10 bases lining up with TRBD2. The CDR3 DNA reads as TGCAGTGCAACCGGGACTAGCGCAACCTACGAGCAGTACTTC. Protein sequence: CSATGTSATYEQYF.